One sample yielded the 10 T cell receptor beta chains listed below, sequenced in a study of T cell responses to AZD1222 COVID-19 vaccine (dated by TCRdb to about 2021). Receptors were amplified or captured by the immunoSEQ multiplex PCR assay. TCRdb obtained this table from immuneACCESS and retained in-frame rearrangements with V and J assigned. These tables miss some clones; where compared with another copy, unresolved V genes account for less than half of the shortfall, and the remainder is unexplained. This sample gives around 88,000 clones in total; around 88% of them show up just once. Of the sample, 10% falls within the top ten clones. This sample's time point label indicates: baseline before first vaccination. Taken with the paper, the label for treatment or condition translates to: meningococcal conjugate vaccine given as trial control. The source was peripheral blood, collected on day 0 of MenACWY control vaccination. These receptors were obtained from an adult in good health.

This clone was seen just once. CDR3: CASSMDRVADTQYF. Here the CDR3 DNA reads TGTGCCAGTAGTATGGACAGGGTAGCAGATACGCAGTATTTT. The rearrangement links TRBV19 to TRBJ2-3, with TRBD1 matching over 8 bases. The CDR3 sequence is 14 residues long. V dropped 3 bases and J dropped 4; count of bases not matched to a gene: 3. Per the germline V gene, CDR1 is LNHDA and CDR2 is SQIVND (reference sequence). Full variable domain (remainder filled in from reference TRBV19 and TRBJ2-3): DGGITQSPKYLFRKEGQNVTLSCEQNLNHDAMYWYRQDPGQGLRLIYYSQIVNDFQKGDIAEGYSVSREKKESFPLTVTSAQKNPTAFYLCASSMDRVADTQYFGPGTRLTVL.

The chain combines TRBV7-9 with TRBJ2-7; maybe TRBD1 (6 bases). V lost 4 bases, J lost 5 bases, and 15 bases lay in between. CDR1 and CDR2 (germline): SEHNR, FQNEAQ (reference sequence). The CDR3 extends over 14 amino acids. The CDR3 reads CASSSETGANEQYF. CDR3 bases: TGTGCCAGCAGCTCGGAGACAGGAGCGAACGAGCAGTACTTC.

The V call is TRBV7-3, the J call TRBJ2-1; no firm D call. The ends were cut back, 2 bases at V and 5 bases at J, with 4 bases in the middle. The CDR3 length is 12 residues. Looked up from germline, CDR1 is SGHTA and CDR2 is FQGTGA. The chain's CDR3 is CASSLENNEQFF. CDR3 nucleotides: TGTGCCAGCAGCTTAGAAAACAATGAGCAGTTCTTC.

The chain has TRBV1 and TRBJ1-3; TRBD1, the D gene given by the table, was not confirmed from the DNA. TRBV1 is designated a pseudogene. This CDR3 comprises 17 residues. The CDR3, as DNA: TGCACCAGCAGCCAGGAAGAACAGGGTGGACCTGGAAACACCATATATTTT. It specifies CTSSQEEQGGPGNTIYF.

The rearrangement uses TRBV19 and TRBJ1-4, with 7 positions matching TRBD1. CDR1 and CDR2 (germline): LNHDA, SQIVND (reference sequence). The CDR3 is made up of 17 amino acids. V lost 0 bases, J lost 3 bases, and 7 bases stayed unmatched. CDR3 bases: TGTGCCAGTAGTATAGATGGGGCGACAGGGCCTAATGAAAAACTGTTTTTT. It yields the protein CASSIDGATGPNEKLFF. The variable domain in full, with the rest retrieved from reference TRBV19 and TRBJ1-4, is DGGITQSPKYLFRKEGQNVTLSCEQNLNHDAMYWYRQDPGQGLRLIYYSQIVNDFQKGDIAEGYSVSREKKESFPLTVTSAQKNPTAFYLCASSIDGATGPNEKLFFGSGTQLSVL.

The chain combines TRBV19 with TRBJ2-7; D may be TRBD2 (5 bases). Germline V gives CDR1 LNHDA, CDR2 SQIVND (reference sequence). The CDR3 extends over 14 amino acids. The V gene lost 5 bases and the J gene lost 0 bases, with 11 bases spanning the gap. CDR3 nucleotide sequence: TGTGCCAGTAGTTTGCAGCGGTCCTCCTACGAGCAGTACTTC. Its translation: CASSLQRSSYEQYF.

The J gene is TRBJ1-3, the V gene TRBV3-1 (or the pseudogene TRBV3-2), with 9 positions matching TRBD1. V was clipped by 6 bases and J by 8 bases; unmatched bases: 8. This CDR3 has 14 residues. Germline values: CDR1 LGHDT, CDR2 YNNKEL (reference sequence). This chain's CDR3 is CASRVQGAGDTIYF. The CDR3 DNA follows: TGTGCCAGCAGGGTACAGGGGGCGGGAGACACCATATATTTT.

This chain links TRBV6-1 with TRBJ2-7, with D perhaps given as TRBD1 or TRBD2 (5 bases each). Germline V gives CDR1 MNHNS, CDR2 SASEGT. This CDR3 contains 15 residues. Trimming removed 2 bases at V and 1 base at J, with 12 bases between. CDR3 in DNA: TGTGCCAGCAGTGAACGAGGGGTTATATCCTACGAGCAGTACTTC. It codes for CASSERGVISYEQYF.

This chain uses TRBV4-3 with TRBJ2-1, with no clear D. V was trimmed by 2 bases and J by 4 bases, leaving 6 bases between them. Germline CDR1 is LGHNA and CDR2 is YSLEER. The CDR3 loop spans 13 amino acids. CDR3 in DNA: TGCGCCAGCAGCCAAACCCCGTACAATGAGCAGTTCTTC. This encodes CASSQTPYNEQFF.

This CDR3 is CASSQDPDSSSYNSPLHF. The CDR3 DNA follows: TGCGCCAGCAGCCAAGATCCGGACAGCAGCTCCTATAATTCACCCCTCCACTTT. This chain uses TRBV4-1 with TRBJ1-6; tentatively, D is TRBD1 (6 bases). Germline lookup yields CDR1 MGHRA and CDR2 YSYEKL. V gave up 0 bases and J gave up 0 bases, with 12 bases separating them. The CDR3 is made up of 18 amino acids.